This entry features one T cell receptor beta chain sequence. The antigen remains unidentified. This table comes from immunoSEQ multiplex PCR, and its TCRdb copy is limited to in-frame clones, with some not included. The sample has 130,000 to 150,000 clones; around 88% are singletons. These data belong to a study of cytomegalovirus exposure and HLA in healthy donors. Study conclusions and caveats: The study put 150 or so TCR beta chains on its list as cytomegalovirus-associated.

This TCR was recovered from a woman in her late teens or twenties in good health and CMV-seropositive. The sequenced sample consisted of PBMCs.

CDR3 amino acids: CASSFTSGEQFF. The CDR3 DNA follows: TGTGCCAGCAGCTTCACTAGCGGTGAGCAGTTCTTC. The chain uses TRBV7-9 and TRBJ2-1; 8 bases are shared with TRBD2. V dropped 3 bases and J dropped 9; count of bases not matched to a gene: 1. In germline, CDR1 is SEHNR, CDR2 FQNEAQ (reference sequence). CDR3 length equals 12 residues.